This entry concerns a single T cell receptor beta chain. Presence of unique molecular identifiers characterized the TCR beta cDNA libraries. TCRdb redid the calling of the PCR reads with MiXCR, one entry per CDR3 protein. Seen here are a few hundred thousand distinct CDR3 sequences, 30% to 40% observed once, and the top ten hold around 6%. The data were obtained in a study of post-analysis software for immune sequencing data. The sequence derives from a girl aged 2-17 years with multiple sclerosis. Sequencing was performed on blood.

The chain's CDR3 is CASSQDRRNEKLFF. The CDR3 DNA follows: TGTGCCAGCAGCCAGGACAGACGTAATGAAAAACTGTTTTTT. The chain joins TRBV7-9 to TRBJ1-4; D is perhaps TRBD1 (6 bases). This CDR3 is built from 14 residues. The germline V and J ends were trimmed by 5 bases and 4 bases, with 11 bases remaining between them. Germline CDR1 is SEHNR and CDR2 is FQNEAQ (reference sequence).